This T cell receptor beta chain was documented in a study of blood T cell repertoires in COVID-19. Profiled with immunoSEQ multiplex PCR; TCRdb holds only in-frame clones, not every one. The repertoire holds roughly 300,000 clones, with around 81% as singletons. This TCR came from a woman in her sixties or seventies with active or convalescent COVID-19. What was sequenced was peripheral blood.

CDR3 sequence (DNA): TGCGCCAGCAGTCAACAACACCTTGCCTGGACAGTTCCTGCAACTAATGAAAAACTGTTTTTT. This translates into CASSQQHLAWTVPATNEKLFF. The V gene is TRBV23-1, the J gene TRBJ1-4; D is perhaps TRBD1 (6 bases). TRBV23-1 falls under the ORF class, with uncertain function. The length of the CDR3 is 21 residues. Trimming shortened V by 2 bases and J by 0 bases, and 25 bases separated the two germline ends.